A single T cell receptor beta chain is shown here with its context. Its antigen specificity is not known. No clone much larger than this one lies a single base away; base qualities are absent. This record comes from a study of cytomegalovirus exposure and HLA in healthy donors (TCRdb year 2017). Regarding the complete study: An earlier analysis of several hundred of the donors reported 250 to 350 Gb of sequence data and 117 million unique TCR beta sequences from roughly 180 million T cells. A later analysis re-analyzed previously published TCR beta repertoires from 550 to 700 donors and added high-resolution HLA genotyping to study TCR occurrence patterns. Of the 398 genotyped donors, approximately 80% fell in the genetic ancestry cluster associated with self-reported Caucasian donors. The later analysis used no new phenotypic data to find candidate immune exposures, relying instead on TCR beta sequences and their occurrence across donors. Donor age, sex, ethnicity and CMV serostatus were compiled together with the repertoire data. Approximately 310 gigabases of sequencing data and tens of millions of unique TCR sequences were included in an early release covering about 600 HLA-typed donors. Among roughly 370 genotyped donors of the cohort, an average of roughly 240,000 unique TCR beta nucleotide sequences were sequenced per donor, 15% to 20% of them non-productive. The study combined high-throughput TCR immunosequencing, statistical association of individual TCRs with disease status, and machine learning to predict cytomegalovirus infection status. The aim of the study was to test whether cataloging public T cell receptors could identify signatures of past pathogen exposure. To decide whether each TCR beta V gene segment behaved as functional or pseudogenic, an earlier analysis of 587 of the donors relied on high-throughput TCR beta sequencing. Every repertoire in the discovery cohort had been generated on one and the same sequencing platform. Roughly five DR-DQ haplotypes were handled as single units for association and clustering because linkage in the cohort was strong. Typing coverage differed by locus: A, B, C, DRB1 and DQB1 were typed in about 629-630 donors, DQA1 in 522, DPA1 in roughly 590, and DPB1 in around 440. A later genetic analysis used genome-wide SNP genotypes for about 55% of the 666 donors, treating that subset as a discovery cohort. Class I and class II HLA loci were covered by the typing at four-digit resolution. In addition to the first cohort of hundreds of subjects, a separate validation cohort of approximately 130 different subjects was used. The study used immunosequencing to profile the T cell repertoires of approximately 690 subjects and linked those repertoires to cytomegalovirus serostatus. The paper as a whole reports these results and caveats: HLA typing was unavailable for some donors at each locus, so association tests used only the typed subset. At a false discovery rate of 0.05, a later analysis linked about 17,000 TCR beta sequences to specific HLA alleles. The sequencing pipeline was judged likely to have produced a cluster of highly shared sequence variants as a technical artifact. Because the 87-base-pair reads could not distinguish some IMGT-functional V segments, including TRBV6-2 and TRBV6-3, those segments were excluded. A further reported finding was that TCR beta sequences accurately predicted the HLA-A and HLA-B alleles for most subjects in the first cohort. The presence/absence analyses assumed that sequencing depth was roughly uniform across donors, and that assumption may not be true. The classifier was reported to diagnose cytomegalovirus status with high specificity and sensitivity in both the original cohort and the validation cohort. In a later analysis, the rate of TCR association differed among HLA loci, with DRB1 alleles having the most associated TCRs and HLA-C alleles having the fewest. Linkage disequilibrium might explain the correlated functional status among segregating V segments, but an unknown experimental factor could not be excluded. In vitro tests confirmed that a few of the cytomegalovirus-associated TCR beta chains recognize cytomegalovirus antigens. V-gene and J-gene trimming of TCR beta chains was associated with a missense DCLRE1C variant in a later genetic analysis, and the association was replicated in an independent cohort. An earlier analysis of approximately 530 of the donors showed that most TCR beta V segments appeared in productive rearrangements either about 90% or about 30% of the time, which broadly matched IMGT annotations. Most CMV-associated TCR beta chains appeared to be HLA-restricted in a later analysis, and the HLA associations seemed to be driven largely by CMV exposure. In a later analysis, HLA-associated TCR beta chains were found to be more clonally expanded and to have lower generation probabilities than equally common non-associated chains. According to a later genetic analysis, donors in an Asian-associated ancestry cluster had fewer N-insertions in productive TCRs than the approximately 630-donor mean. Across donors, most TCR sequences were observed very rarely, whereas some public TCRs were present in many individuals. In the study, 150 to 200 TCR beta chains were listed as associated with cytomegalovirus. It was suggested by the authors that the approach could potentially be generalized to other disease states and immunological phenotypes. The cohort was sequenced for TCR beta chains only, and without alpha or paired-chain data the features that could be detected were limited. The earlier analysis of around 600 of the donors excluded approximately 15 rarely observed V segments, including chromosome 9 orphons, because counts were too low. The only immune exposure information available for the cohort was CMV serostatus. According to a later analysis, parvovirus B19, influenza, CMV and Epstein-Barr virus appeared linked to several top co-occurrence clusters. When HLA alleles, especially DR and DQ, strongly co-occurred, TCR associations were difficult to assign to individual alleles.

Trimming costs V 6 bases and J 0 bases, and their ends lie 14 bases apart. Inclusive of the bounding cysteine and phenylalanine, the CDR3 is 15 residues long. Only CDR3 DNA remains: 45 bases, in frame from the first base. The germline V gene (reference sequence) gives CDR1 as SEHNR and CDR2 as FQNEAQ. Library method: the immunoSEQ multiplex PCR assay. The multiplex PCR relied on a mix of 60 forward primers for TCR Vbeta segments and 13 reverse primers for TCR Jbeta segments. Amplification of the CDR3 region of rearranged TCR beta genes was performed with a multiplex PCR assay on genomic DNA. The Illumina HiSeq System was used to sequence the amplified TCR beta libraries as 87-base-pair reads. The study's own analysis went as follows. Across the 670 or so repertoires, a later analysis counted 60 million to 90 million unique TCR beta chains, 9 million to 14 million of which were shared by at least two donors. Raw reads were error-corrected and collapsed into unique sequences with a nearest-neighbor algorithm that merged closely related sequences to remove PCR and sequencing errors. V, D and J gene segments were assigned by aligning CDR3 sequences to IMGT reference sequences. Each retained sequence needed at least a six-nucleotide match to both a V gene segment and a J gene segment. Rearrangements were called productive when the CDR3 lacked stop codons and stayed in frame with V and J; all others were non-productive. CDR3 was defined according to IMGT convention as the region running from the second conserved V-encoded cysteine to the conserved J-encoded phenylalanine. The earlier analysis of around 640 of the donors excluded sequences that lacked an unambiguous match to a single V gene segment. An earlier analysis of a few hundred of the donors classified V segments as functional when productive rearrangements were above 56.7% and as segregating when the standard deviation between donors was above 5%. A statistical classification framework was developed to diagnose cytomegalovirus status using the catalog of TCR beta chain sequences. V and J gene assignment, in a later analysis, came from comparing TCR nucleotide sequences with IMGT/GENE-DB human TR gene sequences. The TCRdist pipeline was used in a later analysis to assign CDR3 sequences and most-parsimonious VDJ recombination scenarios. In a later analysis, every TCR beta chain was defined by the combination of its CDR3 amino acid sequence and its V-gene family, and reads without a unique V-gene family were dropped. To address suspected cross-contamination and a sequencing artifact, a later analysis removed roughly 580 highly shared, low-generation-probability nucleotide sequences. In a later analysis, a clonal expansion index was calculated for each public chain from normalized within-repertoire ranks of inferred template counts. A later analysis computed generation probabilities with a VDJ recombination model fitted to out-of-frame rearrangements, and checked the results against IGoR. In a later analysis, TCR-TCR, TCR-HLA and TCR-CMV co-occurrence was scored with hypergeometric tests, and a repertoire-size bias correction was applied to TCR pairs. A later analysis estimated false discovery rates by permuting HLA or CMV assignments 20 times. In a later analysis, co-occurring TCRs were grouped with DBSCAN, and TCRdist sequence similarity was added when clustering was performed within HLA-allele-positive subsets. Co-occurrence clustering excluded repertoires with fewer than 30,000 or more than 120,000 public chains, plus five with anomalous nucleotide sharing. TCRdb's version of the immuneACCESS table is confined to in-frame rearrangements and falls short of the full clone set. An unresolved V gene accounts for under half of the shortfall where checked; the remainder is of unknown origin. V and J calls and clone size are as listed in that table; D and trimming were resolved from the DNA. The sample table contains some 180,000 clones; only one count was recorded for 73% of them. The ten largest make up less than 2% of the sample.

The cohort consisted of 666 healthy bone marrow donors. At the time of sampling, all cohort members were nominally healthy, though unrecorded immune exposures were likely present. The donor tested CMV seronegative and was one of the 352 seronegative cohort members. A peripheral blood sample was collected from each donor, and TCR beta sequencing was performed on peripheral blood mononuclear cells. Genomic DNA was extracted from the blood cell samples with the Qiagen DNeasy Blood Extraction Kit. This clonotype originated in a woman aged 30 to 39 in good health and CMV-seronegative. Sequenced input: PBMCs. The chain couples TRBV7-9 to TRBJ1-1, with the identity of the D gene unclear. The sequenced DNA is TGTGCCAGCAGACCGGCGAGGGTAATGAACACTGAAGCTTTCTTT. The translation is CASRPARVMNTEAFF.